This is a list of T cell receptor beta chains from one sample in a study of early T cells in non-severe SARS-CoV-2 infection. One entry per CDR3 protein, called by TCRdb with MiXCR from the 5' RACE reads. The sample holds 75,000 to 100,000 distinct CDR3 sequences; approximately 15% are singletons and the top ten take about 6.7%. Sequencing was carried out using whole blood. The receptors here all came from an adult who was a healthcare worker with PCR-confirmed SARS-CoV-2 infection or an uninfected control (not recorded which). Both conserved end residues are part of each CDR3.

j_call: TRBJ2-2; v_call: TRBV7-2; cdr3_aa: CASSFLGRTNTGELFF
j_call: TRBJ2-1; v_call: TRBV5-1; cdr3_aa: CASSLAASGKPNEQFF
j_call: TRBJ2-1; v_call: TRBV5-6; cdr3_aa: CASSLAAGGWNEQFF
j_call: TRBJ1-3; v_call: TRBV18; cdr3_aa: CASSSTGYSSGNTIYF
j_call: TRBJ2-2; v_call: TRBV5-1; cdr3_aa: CASSLDSAGGNTGELFF
j_call: TRBJ1-1; v_call: TRBV20-1; cdr3_aa: CSARHGRNTEAFF
j_call: TRBJ2-7; v_call: TRBV25-1; cdr3_aa: CASSGTGRRNEQYF
j_call: TRBJ2-5; v_call: TRBV7-8; cdr3_aa: CASSLVNGDGETQYF
j_call: TRBJ1-1; v_call: TRBV27; cdr3_aa: CASSLVSRNTEAFF
j_call: TRBJ2-1; v_call: TRBV10-3; cdr3_aa: CAISEPGLAGGNEQFF
j_call: TRBJ2-5; v_call: TRBV10-3; cdr3_aa: CAISPGTSQETQYF
j_call: TRBJ2-7; v_call: TRBV29-1; cdr3_aa: CSVVQGVRGSYEQYF
j_call: TRBJ1-1; v_call: TRBV20-1; cdr3_aa: CSASRRGNTEAFF
j_call: TRBJ2-1; v_call: TRBV6-2/TRBV6-3; cdr3_aa: CASSTVGPAYNEQFF
j_call: TRBJ1-1; v_call: TRBV5-1; cdr3_aa: CASSSGTPTYEAFF
j_call: TRBJ2-7; v_call: TRBV27; cdr3_aa: CASSSGEYEQYF
j_call: TRBJ2-7; v_call: TRBV29-1; cdr3_aa: CSVEVDGKSSYEQYF
j_call: TRBJ1-2; v_call: TRBV30; cdr3_aa: CAWTRQGLYGYTF
j_call: TRBJ2-7; v_call: TRBV6-1; cdr3_aa: CASSLPQGPSYEQYF
j_call: TRBJ2-5; v_call: TRBV6-6; cdr3_aa: CASSYNRGAETQYF
j_call: TRBJ1-1; v_call: TRBV11-2; cdr3_aa: CASSPWTGRNSEAFF
j_call: TRBJ1-5; v_call: TRBV18; cdr3_aa: CASSALDEQPQHF
j_call: TRBJ1-4; v_call: TRBV4-1; cdr3_aa: CASSQGTGDGLFF
j_call: TRBJ1-2; v_call: TRBV12-3/TRBV12-4; cdr3_aa: CASSPTGGKYGYTF
j_call: TRBJ2-1; v_call: TRBV7-2; cdr3_aa: CASSSGLPNEQFF
j_call: TRBJ2-7; v_call: TRBV6-5; cdr3_aa: CASNPRDRGFYEQYF
j_call: TRBJ1-3; v_call: TRBV7-6; cdr3_aa: CASSLEGAGRGNTIYF
j_call: TRBJ2-1; v_call: TRBV7-8; cdr3_aa: CASSWTSGSQNEQFF
j_call: TRBJ2-2; v_call: TRBV7-3; cdr3_aa: CASSPATRTGELFF
j_call: TRBJ2-3; v_call: TRBV5-6; cdr3_aa: CASSLVQLSSTDTQYF
j_call: TRBJ2-2; v_call: TRBV11-1; cdr3_aa: CASSSRFGGRKNTGELFF
j_call: TRBJ2-1; v_call: TRBV12-3/TRBV12-4; cdr3_aa: CASSLGGRARDEQFF
j_call: TRBJ2-1; v_call: TRBV6-4; cdr3_aa: CASSRLADDFEQFF
j_call: TRBJ2-4; v_call: TRBV6-1; cdr3_aa: CASLDVGGSQYF
j_call: TRBJ2-1; v_call: TRBV6-5; cdr3_aa: CAIRGSSGHEQFF
j_call: TRBJ2-5; v_call: TRBV5-5; cdr3_aa: CASSQRAGYQETQYF
j_call: TRBJ2-1; v_call: TRBV6-6; cdr3_aa: CASSYSRVYNEQFF
j_call: TRBJ1-4; v_call: TRBV20-1; cdr3_aa: CSANTQGQPNEKLFF
j_call: TRBJ2-3; v_call: TRBV7-7; cdr3_aa: CASSRAGAGGGDTQYF
j_call: TRBJ2-5; v_call: TRBV7-9; cdr3_aa: CASSPGTEETQYF
j_call: TRBJ2-1; v_call: TRBV6-5; cdr3_aa: CASSLTSGRADEQFF
j_call: TRBJ1-1; v_call: TRBV29-1; cdr3_aa: CSVKFVGDEAFF
j_call: TRBJ2-3; v_call: TRBV18; cdr3_aa: CASSGTSGRSTDTQYF
j_call: TRBJ1-1; v_call: TRBV7-9; cdr3_aa: CASLPRAGNARNEAFF
j_call: TRBJ2-1; v_call: TRBV11-3; cdr3_aa: CASSSRDRQDEQFF
j_call: TRBJ2-3; v_call: TRBV5-1; cdr3_aa: CASSLLSGEDTQYF
j_call: TRBJ2-2; v_call: TRBV4-1; cdr3_aa: CASSQDLAGANGELFF
j_call: TRBJ2-3; v_call: TRBV7-6; cdr3_aa: CASTGELTTDTQYF
j_call: TRBJ2-2; v_call: TRBV5-6; cdr3_aa: CASSLWTGELFF
j_call: TRBJ2-7; v_call: TRBV2; cdr3_aa: CASSSREVSPYEQYF
j_call: TRBJ2-2; v_call: TRBV20-1; cdr3_aa: CSAKAERGTGELFF
j_call: TRBJ2-7; v_call: TRBV4-1; cdr3_aa: CASSPREFHEQYF